The source of this T cell receptor beta chain is a study of cytomegalovirus exposure and HLA in healthy donors (dated 2017 in TCRdb). For the study in its entirety: According to an earlier analysis of 550 to 700 of the donors, 150 million to 200 million T cells yielded roughly 110 million unique TCR beta sequences and more than 250 Gb of sequence data. Among the approximately 400 genotyped donors, approximately 77% belonged to the genetic ancestry cluster associated with self-reported Caucasian donors. An early release covering over 500 HLA-typed donors comprised 250 to 350 gigabases of sequencing data and about 90 million unique TCR sequences. Across 300 to 500 genotyped donors of the cohort, an average of about 200,000 unique TCR beta nucleotide sequences per donor were sequenced, and roughly 20% of those sequences were non-productive. A separate validation cohort of some 130 different subjects was used in addition to the roughly 670-subject first cohort. Typing coverage differed by locus: A, B, C, DRB1 and DQB1 were typed in about 620-640 donors, DQA1 in about 500, DPA1 in some 600, and DPB1 in around 490. To predict cytomegalovirus infection status, the study brought together high-throughput TCR immunosequencing, statistical association of individual TCRs with disease status, and machine learning. A later analysis re-examined previously published TCR beta repertoires from more than 600 donors and added high-resolution HLA genotyping to investigate patterns of TCR occurrence. Every repertoire in the discovery cohort had been generated on one and the same sequencing platform. Because of strong linkage in the cohort, four to six DR-DQ haplotypes were treated as single units for association and clustering. An earlier analysis of more than 450 of the donors used high-throughput TCR beta sequencing to judge whether each TCR beta V gene segment behaved as functional or pseudogenic. The study aimed to test whether cataloging public T cell receptors could reveal signatures of past pathogen exposure. Rather than drawing on any new phenotypic data, the later analysis identified candidate immune exposures from TCR beta sequences and the way those sequences occurred across donors. The T cell repertoires of roughly 660 subjects were profiled by immunosequencing and related to cytomegalovirus serostatus. Genome-wide SNP genotypes for about three fifths of the roughly 670 donors were used in a later genetic analysis, which treated that subset as a discovery cohort. Donor age, sex, ethnicity and CMV serostatus were compiled alongside the repertoire data. Both class I and class II loci were covered by HLA typing, at four-digit resolution. What the study reported, not specific to this receptor: Roughly uniform sequencing depth across donors was assumed in presence/absence analyses, although this assumption may not hold. A later genetic analysis reported fewer N-insertions in productive TCRs among donors in an Asian-associated ancestry cluster than the roughly 620-donor mean. At a false discovery rate of 0.05, a later analysis linked some 17,000 TCR beta sequences to specific HLA alleles. Because the 87-base-pair reads could not distinguish some IMGT-functional V segments, including TRBV6-2 and TRBV6-3, those segments were excluded. Correlated functional status among segregating V segments might be attributable to linkage disequilibrium, but an unknown experimental factor could not be ruled out. Across donors, most TCR sequences were observed very rarely, whereas some public TCRs were present in many individuals. In a later analysis, the rate of TCR association differed among HLA loci, with DRB1 alleles having the most associated TCRs and HLA-C alleles having the fewest. Because HLA typing was unavailable for some donors at each locus, only the typed subset was used in association tests. A later analysis reported that several top co-occurrence clusters appeared linked to parvovirus B19, influenza, CMV and Epstein-Barr virus. According to a later analysis, most CMV-associated TCR beta chains appeared to be HLA-restricted, and the HLA associations seemed to be driven largely by CMV exposure. When HLA alleles, especially DR and DQ, strongly co-occurred, attributing TCR associations to individual alleles was difficult. A cluster of highly shared sequence variants was judged likely to represent a technical artifact of the sequencing pipeline. In this cohort, only TCR beta chains were sequenced, and detectable features were limited by the absence of alpha or paired-chain data. An earlier analysis of 587 of the donors showed that most TCR beta V segments appeared in productive rearrangements either about 90% or about 30% of the time, which broadly matched IMGT annotations. V-gene and J-gene trimming of TCR beta chains was associated with a missense DCLRE1C variant in a later genetic analysis, and the association was replicated in an independent cohort. In a later analysis, HLA-associated TCR beta chains were found to be more clonally expanded and to have lower generation probabilities than equally common non-associated chains. Roughly 15 rarely observed V segments, including chromosome 9 orphons, were excluded from the earlier analysis of about 500 of the donors because counts were too low. A further reported finding was that TCR beta sequences accurately predicted the HLA-A and HLA-B alleles for most subjects in the first cohort. The classifier was reported to diagnose cytomegalovirus status with high specificity and sensitivity in both the original cohort and the validation cohort. Three of the identified cytomegalovirus-associated TCR beta chains were confirmed in vitro to be specific for cytomegalovirus antigens. A total of 150 to 200 TCR beta chains were listed by the study as associated with cytomegalovirus. It was suggested by the authors that the approach could potentially be generalized to other disease states and immunological phenotypes. Immune exposure information for the cohort was limited to CMV serostatus.

Libraries were prepared through the immunoSEQ multiplex PCR assay. A mixture of 60 forward primers for TCR Vbeta segments and 13 reverse primers for TCR Jbeta segments was used in the multiplex PCR. The CDR3 region of rearranged TCR beta genes was amplified from genomic DNA by a multiplex PCR assay. The amplified TCR beta libraries were sequenced on the Illumina HiSeq System as 87-base-pair reads. In the source study's methods: A later analysis tallied about 77 million unique TCR beta chains across the 666 repertoires, and about 10 million of those chains were shared by two or more donors. Raw reads were error-corrected and collapsed into unique sequences with a nearest-neighbor algorithm that merged closely related sequences to remove PCR and sequencing errors. Alignment of CDR3 sequences to IMGT reference sequences was used to assign V, D and J gene segments. For a sequence to be retained, at least a six-nucleotide match to both a V gene segment and a J gene segment was required. Rearrangements were classified as productive when the CDR3 lacked stop codons and remained in frame with V and J, and all other rearrangements were classified as non-productive. Following IMGT convention, CDR3 was defined as the stretch from the second conserved V-encoded cysteine to the conserved J-encoded phenylalanine. In an earlier analysis of more than 550 of the donors, sequences lacking an unambiguous match to a single V gene segment were excluded. In an earlier analysis of approximately 500 of the donors, a V segment was called functional when productive rearrangements were above 56.7%, and segregating when the standard deviation between donors exceeded 5%. To diagnose cytomegalovirus status from the catalog of TCR beta chain sequences, a statistical classification framework was built. In a later analysis, TCR nucleotide sequences were compared against IMGT/GENE-DB human TR gene sequences so that V and J genes could be assigned. In a later analysis, CDR3 sequences and most-parsimonious VDJ recombination scenarios were assigned using the TCRdist pipeline. In a later analysis, every TCR beta chain was defined by the combination of its CDR3 amino acid sequence and its V-gene family, and reads without a unique V-gene family were dropped. As a way to deal with suspected cross-contamination and a sequencing artifact, a later analysis dropped hundreds of nucleotide sequences that were highly shared and had low generation probability. A later analysis calculated a clonal expansion index for each public chain from normalized within-repertoire ranks of inferred template counts. In a later analysis, generation probabilities were computed with a VDJ recombination model fitted to out-of-frame rearrangements, and the resulting probabilities were checked against IGoR. A later analysis scored TCR-TCR, TCR-HLA and TCR-CMV co-occurrence with hypergeometric tests, applying a repertoire-size bias correction to TCR pairs. In a later analysis, false discovery rates were estimated by permuting HLA or CMV assignments 20 times. In a later analysis, co-occurring TCRs were grouped using DBSCAN, with TCRdist sequence similarity added in when clustering inside HLA-allele-positive subsets. Repertoires with fewer than 30,000 or more than 120,000 public chains, plus five repertoires with anomalous nucleotide sharing, were excluded from co-occurrence clustering. TCRdb re-hosts the immuneACCESS table, in-frame sequences only. Its copies lack some clones; in the studies checked, an unresolved V gene accounts for under half of them, and the cause for the rest is not known. The V and J calls and the clone size are those of that table, but D and trimming were determined from the DNA. Recorded for this sample are 150,000 to 200,000 clones; almost 85% of them occurred a single time. The top ten hold about 2.5% of the sample.

As encoded in the germline V gene, CDR1 is MNHEY while CDR2 is SVGAGI. The CDR3 sequence holds 14 residues, the cysteine and phenylalanine included. Only the CDR3 portion is preserved as DNA: 42 bases, with reading frame beginning at the first base. V is cut by 0 bases and J by 5 bases, and the space between the germline ends is 10 bases. In regard to this clone: Its recognized antigen is unknown. The input lacks base qualities; no much larger clone sits a single base away.

The cohort comprised some 700 healthy bone marrow donors. All cohort members were sampled while nominally healthy, although unrecorded immune exposures were likely present. The donor was CMV seronegative and was included in the group of about 400 seronegative cohort members. Every donor gave a peripheral blood sample, and the peripheral blood mononuclear cells from that sample were used for TCR beta sequencing. The Qiagen DNeasy Blood Extraction Kit was used to extract genomic DNA from the blood cell samples. Here the chain combines TRBV6-5 and TRBJ1-1, and possibly TRBD1, on 6 matching bases. This sequence was found in a woman aged 50 to 60 in good health and CMV-seronegative. Specimen: PBMCs. Here is the DNA: TGTGCCAGCAGTTACTCAGGGGGAGTGACTGAAGCTTTCTTT. This yields the protein CASSYSGGVTEAFF.